This TCR beta chain was documented in a study of CD8 T cells in ankylosing spondylitis. The CDR3 is made up of 15 amino acids. With V trimmed by 4 bases and J by 6 bases, 9 bases remained unmatched. Germline values: CDR1 MNHEY, CDR2 SVGAGI. TCRdb processed the 5' RACE reads anew with MiXCR; each CDR3 protein has one entry. The table includes some 700,000 distinct CDR3 sequences, around 20% detected once. Findings and limits, study-wide: Earlier authors reported some of these motif variants in reactive arthritis synovial fluid and blood. There was a TCR beta motif, made of 7 or 8 highly homologous variants, that appeared characteristic of ankylosing spondylitis blood. The authors found the disease-linked clones to be CD8+ and relatively rare in peripheral blood.

Worth noting for this clonotype: Its antigen is currently unknown.

The chain recombines TRBV6-5 with TRBJ2-7, with TRBD1 matching 10 bases. Sequencing was carried out using blood, either unsorted or a sorted T cell fraction (not recorded which). The TCR originated in a male donor with ankylosing spondylitis. The CDR3 DNA reads TGTGCCAGCAGTTCACTGGTGGACAGGGGGGCCGAGCAGTACTTC. It specifies CASSSLVDRGAEQYF.